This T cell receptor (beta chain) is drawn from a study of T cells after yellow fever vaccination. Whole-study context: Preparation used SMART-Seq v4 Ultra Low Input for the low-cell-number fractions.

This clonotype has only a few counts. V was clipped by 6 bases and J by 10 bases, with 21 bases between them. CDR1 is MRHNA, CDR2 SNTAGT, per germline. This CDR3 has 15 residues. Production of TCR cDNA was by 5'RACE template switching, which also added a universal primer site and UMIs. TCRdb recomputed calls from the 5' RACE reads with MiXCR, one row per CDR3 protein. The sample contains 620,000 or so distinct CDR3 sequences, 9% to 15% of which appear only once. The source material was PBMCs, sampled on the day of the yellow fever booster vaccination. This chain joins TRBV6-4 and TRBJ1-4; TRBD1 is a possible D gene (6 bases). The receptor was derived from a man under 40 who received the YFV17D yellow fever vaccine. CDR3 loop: CASRGAGDAVRKLFF. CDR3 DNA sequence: TGTGCCAGCAGGGGGGCGGGAGATGCCGTCAGAAAACTGTTTTTT.